These 28 T cell receptor beta chains originate from one sample sequenced in a study of tumor and adjacent non-tumor tissue in lung cancer. The template was RNA from unsorted bulk tissue. Three rounds of nested PCR, following a modified ARM-PCR protocol, produced the TCRbeta library. TCRdb re-called the multiplex PCR reads with MiXCR, one entry per CDR3 protein. The sample includes some 93,000 distinct CDR3 sequences, roughly 66% of them seen just once. The source material was lung tumor tissue. The receptors stem from a man in his 60s with non-small cell lung cancer.

The gene calls are TRBV5-1 and TRBJ1-1; D perhaps matches TRBD1 (6 bases). V was pared by 0 bases and J by 8 bases, with 14 bases between. Germline values: CDR1 SGHRS, CDR2 YFSETQ. The CDR3 is made up of 14 amino acids. The DNA of the CDR3 is TGCGCCAGCAGCTTGGCCGGTGGGACACTGGAAGCTTTCTTT. As protein: CASSLAGGTLEAFF.

This clonotype was counted a few times. V gene TRBV19 combines with J gene TRBJ1-5; no clear D. There are 15 residues in the CDR3. Germline loops: CDR1 LNHDA, CDR2 SQIVND (reference sequence). Trimming took off 0 bases at V and 7 bases at J, with 13 bases between the two ends. The CDR3 nucleotides read TGTGCCAGTAGTATAGAGCAGATCTACGCCCAGCCCCAGCATTTT. Residues: CASSIEQIYAQPQHF.

The chain is built from TRBV11-2 and TRBJ2-5, with 7 bases matching TRBD1. Trimming removed 8 bases from V and 0 bases from J; junction bases left unmatched: 6. The CDR3 runs 14 residues. Germline V lookup: CDR1 SGHAT, CDR2 FQNNGV. The CDR3 region has the DNA TGTGCCAGCTGCTCGGGACAGTACCAAGAGACCCAGTACTTC. Protein: CASCSGQYQETQYF. Full variable domain (outside the CDR3, taken from reference TRBV11-2 and TRBJ2-5): EAGVAQSPRYKIIEKRQSVAFWCNPISGHATLYWYQQILGQGPKLLIQFQNNGVVDDSQLPKDRFSAERLKGVDSTLKIQPAKLEDSAVYLCASCSGQYQETQYFGPGTRLLVL.

This clonotype was observed a few times. This may come from a read error, since a much larger clone is one base off. The J gene is TRBJ2-2, the V gene TRBV6-2 or TRBV6-3; no clear D. Germline CDR1 and CDR2: MNHEY and SVGEGT. Trimming cost V 8 bases and J 2 bases, with 3 bases left between them. The CDR3 length is 11 residues. The CDR3 coding sequence is TGTGCCAGCTGTAACACCGGGGAGCTGTTTTTT. The encoded protein is CASCNTGELFF.

The gene calls are TRBV18 and TRBJ1-1; D unresolved. This CDR3 has 14 residues. Trimming shortened V by 3 bases and J by 2 bases, and 10 bases separated the two germline ends. Germline CDR1 KGHSH, CDR2 LQKENI. CDR3 residues: CASSPGNLNTEAFF. In DNA, the CDR3 is TGTGCCAGCTCACCGGGCAACCTTAACACTGAAGCTTTCTTT.

Points on this clonotype: This CDR3 is missing its conserved last phenylalanine or tryptophan, likely due to a read error. The chain employs TRBV7-9 and TRBJ1-1, with D hard to call. Trimming took off 0 bases at V and 0 bases at J, with 5 bases between the two ends. Germline assignment: CDR1 SEHNR and CDR2 FQNEAQ (reference sequence). This CDR3 contains 14 residues. CDR3 in DNA: TGTGCCAGCAGCTTAGCGGTTCTGAACACTGAAGCTTTCGTT. It is translated as CASSLAVLNTEAFV.

In this sample, this clonotype turned up once. A much larger clonotype is one base distant, so this may be a read error. The chain employs TRBV5-1 and TRBJ1-4, with D hard to call. CDR1 and CDR2 (germline): SGHRS, YFSETQ. Trimming took 4 bases from V and 7 from J, leaving 17 bases between them. CDR3 size: 15 residues. The CDR3 DNA is TGCGCCAGCAGCCTGGACGGGGTGGGGTTTGAAAAACTGTTTTTT. Protein: CASSLDGVGFEKLFF.

This chain uses TRBV9 with TRBJ1-5, with 8 bases fitting TRBD1. CDR1 and CDR2 (germline): SGDLS, YYNGEE. With V trimmed by 2 bases and J by 5 bases, 6 bases remained unmatched. This CDR3 region has 15 residues. The CDR3 is CASSVGQGWDQPQHF. CDR3 nucleotides: TGTGCCAGCAGCGTTGGACAGGGCTGGGATCAGCCCCAGCATTTT.

The rearrangement links TRBV30 to TRBJ2-3; no firm D call. Deletions cut 5 bases from V and 0 bases from J, with 9 bases between. Germline V CDR1 and CDR2: GTSNPN, SVGIG (reference sequence). This CDR3 is 13 amino acids long. DNA for the CDR3: TGTGCCTGGGATGTCAGAAGCACAGATACGCAGTATTTT. It yields the protein CAWDVRSTDTQYF.

As regards this clonotype: A read error may produce the germline difference seen at one junction end. The genes are TRBV3-1 and TRBJ2-6; D is ambiguous. The CDR3 length is 16 residues. Germline CDR1 is LGHDT and CDR2 is YNNKEL (reference sequence). The CDR3 DNA follows: TGTGCCGGCAGCACAAGTCACAGTTCTGGGGCCAACGTCCTGACTTTC. This codes for CAGSTSHSSGANVLTF.

A remark on this clonotype: The junction does not match germline at one end; this may be a read error. The V call is TRBV20-1, the J call TRBJ1-5, with 7 bases that match TRBD1. CDR1 and CDR2 (germline): DFQATT, SNEGSKA (reference sequence). This CDR3 is built from 15 residues. The CDR3 is CIASQTGNSNQPQHF. The CDR3 DNA is TGCATTGCTAGCCAGACAGGGAATAGCAATCAGCCCCAGCATTTT.

There are a few counts of this clonotype. The V and J genes are TRBV11-1 and TRBJ2-7; D uncertain. This CDR3 is built from 17 residues. Trimming took 4 bases from V and 6 from J, leaving 25 bases between them. CDR1 and CDR2 (germline): SGHAT, FQDESV (reference sequence). DNA of the CDR3: TGTGCCAGCAGCTCCCCCCGGTGCCAGGAGTACGTCGCCGAGCAGTACTTC. Protein: CASSSPRCQEYVAEQYF.

This clonotype was counted ten times or more. The genes are TRBV7-8 and TRBJ1-1; TRBD1 is a possible D gene (6 bases). CDR1 and CDR2 from the germline V gene are SGHVS and FQNEAQ. The CDR3 consists of 15 residues. Trimming pared 5 bases from V and 4 bases from J, leaving 17 bases between. As DNA, the CDR3 is TGTGCCAGCAGCCCGCTACAGGGATTGGGCACTGAAGCTTTCTTT. This encodes CASSPLQGLGTEAFF.

As to this clonotype: The junction departs from germline at one end; a sequencing error may be responsible. The V and J genes are TRBV12-3 or TRBV12-4 and TRBJ2-2; a possible D gene is TRBD2 (5 bases). The CDR3 is made up of 12 amino acids. The CDR3 sequence is CASSFDPGELPF. The CDR3 DNA is TGTGCCAGCAGTTTTGATCCCGGGGAGCTGCCTTTT.

This chain connects TRBV11-3 to TRBJ2-1; 7 bases are a match to TRBD2. The CDR3 has 15 amino acids. Trimming removed 9 bases from V and 8 bases from J; junction bases left unmatched: 16. CDR1 SGHNT and CDR2 YENEEA come from the germline V gene. The DNA of the CDR3 is TGTGCCAGTAGAAGGACTAGTGGGAGTTCCGATGAGCAGTTCTTC. This sequence encodes CASRRTSGSSDEQFF.

A remark on this clonotype: Germline is not matched at one junction end, which may reflect a read error. The chain is built from TRBV5-6 and TRBJ2-2; perhaps D is TRBD1 or TRBD2 (5 bases each). CDR3 length equals 14 residues. The V gene's germline CDR1 is SGHDT and CDR2 YYEEEE. CDR3 protein: CASSTGYNTGKLFF. CDR3 in DNA: TGTGCCAGCAGCACAGGATACAACACCGGGAAGCTGTTTTTT.

This clonotype was seen many times. J is TRBJ2-7 and V is TRBV6-6, with TRBD1 identical over 9 bases. The CDR3 is 15 amino acids. V was clipped by 6 bases and J by 6 bases; unmatched bases: 12. CDR1 is MNHNY and CDR2 is SVGAGI in the germline V gene (reference sequence). Here the CDR3 reads CASSPGSQGAREQYF. The CDR3 DNA reads TGTGCCAGCAGCCCAGGGTCACAGGGGGCTCGCGAGCAGTACTTC.

Details on this clonotype: A read error may account for a junction end that differs from germline. The gene calls are TRBV4-2 and TRBJ2-7; weak D call: TRBD1 (5 bases). Germline-derived CDR1 and CDR2 are LGHNA and YNFKEQ. The CDR3 runs to 13 residues. CDR3 nucleotides: TGTGTCAGCAACCATACGATGGGGCGTGAGCAGTACTTC. Its translation: CVSNHTMGREQYF.

This chain connects TRBV20-1 to TRBJ1-1; TRBD1 might be the D (5 bases). This CDR3 spans 14 amino acids. The V end was cut by 4 bases, the J end by 2 bases, with 14 bases between. Germline V gives CDR1 DFQATT, CDR2 SNEGSKA (reference sequence). The CDR3 coding sequence is TGCAGTGCTACGACCAGGGTCGGTAACACTGAAGCTTTCTTT. Its translation: CSATTRVGNTEAFF.

As for this clonotype: A clone one base away is much larger, so this may be a read error. The chain is built from TRBV28 and TRBJ2-7, with D unresolved. Germline assignment: CDR1 MDHEN and CDR2 SYDVKM. Trimming removed 10 bases from V and 12 bases from J, with 19 bases in between. The CDR3 runs to 11 residues. This CDR3 reads CATRGPDGTYF. As DNA, the CDR3 is TGTGCCACCCGCGGCCCGGACGGCACGTACTTC.

Comments on this clonotype: This may be a read error, as it is one base from a much larger clone. The chain has TRBV23-1 and TRBJ2-7; D is undetermined. TRBV23-1 is an ORF, with its function uncertain. The V end lost 8 bases, the J end lost 3 bases, and 20 bases lay between the germline ends. The CDR3 is 15 residues long. CDR3 amino acids: CASPDSQRTRYEQYF. The CDR3 DNA sequence: TGCGCCAGCCCTGACTCTCAACGCACCCGCTACGAGCAGTACTTC.

At least ten counts were recorded for this clonotype. The rearrangement links TRBV6-2 or TRBV6-3 to TRBJ2-1; 14 positions match TRBD2. The V gene end was trimmed by 4 bases and the J gene end by 10 bases; junction bases not matched to a gene: 6. The CDR3 has 15 amino acids. Germline assignment: CDR1 MNHEY and CDR2 SVGEGT. Here the CDR3 DNA reads TGTGCCAGCAGTTTCGGACTAGCGGGAGGCGGGGAGCAGTTCTTC. Its protein is CASSFGLAGGGEQFF.

The chain joins TRBV7-9 to TRBJ2-2, with TRBD1 matching over 9 bases. The germline V gene has CDR1 SEHNR and CDR2 FQNEAQ (reference sequence). The CDR3 contains 14 residues. V was pared by 4 bases and J by 10 bases, with 7 bases of the junction left unmatched. CDR3 in DNA: TGTGCCAGCAGCTGGGGACAGGGCGGCGTGGAGCTGTTTTTT. It yields the protein CASSWGQGGVELFF.

In its sample, this clonotype was seen many times. The V and J genes are TRBV28 and TRBJ2-3; possible D gene TRBD2, 6 bases. Trimming stripped 3 bases from V and 8 bases from J, with 9 bases between. Germline loops: CDR1 MDHEN, CDR2 SYDVKM. CDR3 length: 12 amino acids. The CDR3 spells CASSLGGRTQYF. CDR3 sequence (DNA): TGTGCCAGCAGTTTGGGGGGACGTACGCAGTATTTT.

With regard to this clonotype: No conserved phenylalanine or tryptophan ends this CDR3, so it is likely a read error. The limits of the CDR3 on the DNA are not certain, so only TCRdb's listed CDR3 is given. The chain combines TRBV5-4 with TRBJ2-1; TRBD1 reflects the table's D call only, with no check against the DNA. CDR1 is SGHNT, CDR2 YYREEE, per germline (reference sequence). The CDR3 has 12 amino acids, counting both end residues. The CDR3 sequence is CASSPRTNERFL.

To note about this clonotype: Relative to the germline gene, one junction end is altered; a read error may explain this. The gene calls are TRBV6-1 and TRBJ1-5; possibly TRBD1 for D (6 bases). In germline, CDR1 is MNHNS, CDR2 SASEGT. This CDR3 region has 16 residues. The CDR3 loop reads CASDDRYLGGNQPKHF. DNA of the CDR3: TGTGCTAGCGACGATCGATACCTCGGGGGCAATCAGCCCAAGCATTTT.

The V and J genes are TRBV5-1 and TRBJ2-1; 8 positions agree with TRBD1. Germline lookup yields CDR1 SGHRS and CDR2 YFSETQ. With 8 bases clipped from V and 0 bases from J, the junction kept 13 bases outside the gene matches. The CDR3 covers 17 residues. CDR3 DNA: TGCGCCAGTAGCCCCGGGACAGGTAACATCTCCTACAATGAGCAGTTCTTC. As protein: CASSPGTGNISYNEQFF. The full variable domain, its missing parts supplied by reference TRBV5-1 and TRBJ2-1, is KAGVTQTPRYLIKTRGQQVTLSCSPISGHRSVSWYQQTPGQGLQFLFEYFSETQRNKGNFPGRFSGRQFSNSRSEMNVSTLELGDSALYLCASSPGTGNISYNEQFFGPGTRLTVL.

Concerning this clonotype itself: A much bigger clone sits one base away, suggesting this may be a read error. Since no conserved phenylalanine or tryptophan closes the CDR3, a read error is the likely cause. The genes are TRBV7-9 and TRBJ2-1; TRBD2 matches at 12 bases. CDR1 and CDR2 from the germline V gene are SEHNR and FQNEAQ (reference sequence). The V and J ends lost 5 bases and 8 bases, in that order; junction bases with no gene match: 7. CDR3 length equals 15 residues. The CDR3 DNA follows: TGTGCCAGCAGCAGTGGGACTAGCGGGCTGGATGAGCAGTTCTCC. This gives the protein CASSSGTSGLDEQFS.